Shown below are 5 T cell receptor beta chains from a single sample sequenced in a study of T-cell memory formation after mild COVID-19 (dated by TCRdb to the early 2020s). The method behind the library was 5' RACE. Sequencer: Illumina NovaSeq 6000. TCRdb reprocessing: public reads trimmed at Q25 with fastp, clones called with MiXCR, in-frame beta chains kept. Each entry is one CDR3 protein sequence, shown with its most common DNA and genes. The sample table lists about 360,000 distinct CDR3 sequences, under 15% of them with a count of one. Of the sample, about 22% falls within the top ten clones. Sequencing input: PBMCs or a T cell subset sorted from them (not recorded which). Every receptor here comes from a man between 18 and 35 years old who had mild COVID-19 (a few samples of this study predate the infection). The sample titles of this study are shuffled in the database, so cell type and time point are left out; the donor was told from shared clones.

This clonotype occurred a few times. This sequence joins TRBV18 and TRBJ1-2; 9 bases are a match to TRBD1. V lost 2 bases, J lost 8 bases, and 6 bases stayed unmatched. Germline-derived CDR1 and CDR2 are KGHSH and LQKENI. The CDR3 runs to 14 residues. The CDR3 region is CASSPGTGRNGYTF. Here the CDR3 DNA reads TGTGCCAGCTCACCAGGGACAGGGAGGAACGGCTACACCTTC.

The chain joins TRBV27 to TRBJ2-3; tentatively, D is TRBD2 (6 bases). This CDR3 contains 16 residues. V dropped 7 bases and J dropped 0 bases, with 17 bases sitting between them. The germline V gene encodes CDR1 MNHEY and CDR2 SMNVEV (reference sequence). CDR3 in DNA: TGTGCCAGCACCAAAAAAGGAGGGTTAAGCACAGATACGCAGTATTTT. Its protein product is CASTKKGGLSTDTQYF.

This clonotype showed up just a few times. The rearrangement uses TRBV25-1 and TRBJ2-3, with TRBD2 matching over 8 bases. Germline lookup yields CDR1 MGHDK and CDR2 SYGVNS. This CDR3 has 16 residues. V was clipped by 4 bases and J by 2 bases; unmatched bases: 8. DNA of the CDR3: TGTGCCAGCAGTGCCTTCGGGCGGGGGGTCACAGATACGCAGTATTTT. Amino acids: CASSAFGRGVTDTQYF.

The V call is TRBV19, the J call TRBJ2-3; D not resolved. This CDR3 comprises 15 residues. The ends were cut back, 3 bases at V and 6 bases at J, with 16 bases in the middle. Germline loops: CDR1 LNHDA, CDR2 SQIVND (reference sequence). This CDR3 is CASSISRWGEDTQYF. As DNA, the CDR3 is TGTGCCAGTAGTATTTCTAGGTGGGGTGAGGATACGCAGTATTTT.

Ten or more counts support this clonotype. The chain recombines TRBV5-1 with TRBJ2-5; 8 bases align to TRBD2. CDR3 length: 15 residues. Looked up from germline, CDR1 is SGHRS and CDR2 is YFSETQ. The V and J ends lost 5 bases and 5 bases, in that order; junction bases with no gene match: 11. The CDR3 reads CASSRSGGLAETQYF. CDR3 sequence (DNA): TGCGCCAGCAGTCGCAGCGGGGGACTGGCGGAGACCCAGTACTTC.